This TCR beta chain is drawn from a study of T-cell memory formation after mild COVID-19. One entry per CDR3 protein, called by TCRdb with MiXCR from the 5' RACE reads. Among about 310,000 distinct CDR3 sequences listed, 15% to 20% were seen once. Points on this clonotype: As yet, its antigen is unknown.

General study points: The study found contracting CD4+ clones mainly in CM and EM and contracting CD8+ clones in EMRA.

The V gene's germline CDR1 is MNHEY and CDR2 SVGEGT. The CDR3 has 12 amino acids. V was trimmed by 6 bases and J by 3 bases, leaving 9 bases between them. The J gene is TRBJ2-7, the V gene TRBV6-2 or TRBV6-3, with D uncertain. This clonotype was sampled from a man younger than 30 who had mild COVID-19 (a few samples of this study predate the infection). Cell type and time point are not known. The sequenced sample was PBMCs or a T cell subset sorted from them (not recorded which). The CDR3 reads CASSSPLYEQYF. The CDR3 bases are TGTGCCAGCAGCTCCCCCCTCTACGAGCAGTACTTC.